This T cell receptor beta chain stems from a study of T-cell memory formation after mild COVID-19. TCRdb analysed the 5' RACE reads with MiXCR anew, one entry per CDR3 protein. The table has more than 350,000 distinct CDR3 sequences, approximately 15% seen once. Study-level results: Mainly CM and EM harbored the contracting CD4+ clones; mainly EMRA harbored the CD8+ ones. Certain responding clones were present in pre-infection memory, suggesting participation of cross-reactive memory. From day 15 to 85, contracting clones were balanced between CD4 and CD8, whereas later expanders leaned toward CD4+.

This clonotype has just a few counts. The antigen remains unidentified. Germline CDR1 GTSNPN, CDR2 SVGIG (reference sequence). The CDR3 consists of 15 residues. Trimming removed 3 bases from V and 0 bases from J; junction bases left unmatched: 5. The TCR originated in a man aged 18 to 29 who had mild COVID-19 (a few samples of this study predate the infection). Cell type and time point are not known. Sequencing used PBMCs or a T cell subset sorted from them (not recorded which). This chain joins TRBV30 and TRBJ1-1; 9 bases fit TRBD1. CDR3 sequence (DNA): TGTGCCTGGAGGGGACAGGGATTTATGAACACTGAAGCTTTCTTT. Its protein product is CAWRGQGFMNTEAFF.